A single sample is the source of the 26 T cell receptor beta chains below, sequenced in a study of response to subunit inactivated influenza vaccine. TCRdb re-analysed the RT-PCR reads in MiXCR, keeping a single row per CDR3 protein. The sample holds just under 550,000 distinct CDR3 sequences, 20% to 25% seen once. These records were also assigned to another study, of T cells expressing NK-cell markers. This second report adds: The cDNA for TCR beta came from 5'RACE template switching with UMIs.

Source: CD4+ T cells sorted from PBMCs, taken less than 13 days after vaccination. The origin of the receptors is a man aged 50 to 59 who received an inactivated influenza vaccine.

This clonotype was found a few times. This chain links TRBV4-3 with TRBJ2-6; no reliable D call. V was clipped by 0 bases and J by 2 bases, with 11 bases between them. Germline-derived CDR1 and CDR2 are LGHNA and YSLEER. This CDR3 comprises 17 residues. As DNA, the CDR3 is TGCGCCAGCAGCCAAGATACGGCGGCCACTGGGGCCAACGTCCTGACTTTC. This gives the protein CASSQDTAATGANVLTF.

The chain links TRBV7-8 to TRBJ2-5; D is unclear. Trimming shortened V by 5 bases and J by 5 bases, and 18 bases separated the two germline ends. Per the germline V gene, CDR1 is SGHVS and CDR2 is FQNEAQ. The CDR3 loop spans 15 amino acids. The CDR3 loop reads CASSPVFWGSETQYF. The CDR3 nucleotides read TGTGCCAGCAGCCCAGTCTTTTGGGGTTCGGAGACCCAGTACTTC.

This clonotype turned up a few times. This chain connects TRBV3-1 to TRBJ1-2; 7 positions agree with TRBD1. CDR3 length: 16 residues. The V gene's germline CDR1 is LGHDT and CDR2 YNNKEL (reference sequence). Losses at the gene ends were 0 bases for V and 4 bases for J; bases not matched to a gene: 8. CDR3 sequence: CASSQEWMTGLYGYTF. CDR3 in DNA: TGTGCCAGCAGCCAAGAATGGATGACAGGGCTCTATGGCTACACCTTC.

The rearrangement uses TRBV27 and TRBJ2-7; TRBD1 is a possible D gene (6 bases). The CDR3 is 14 amino acids. Germline lookup yields CDR1 MNHEY and CDR2 SMNVEV (reference sequence). V was trimmed by 2 bases and J by 6 bases, leaving 14 bases between them. The CDR3 here is CASSLGRGSGEQYF. CDR3 bases: TGTGCCAGCAGTTTAGGCAGGGGCTCGGGCGAGCAGTACTTC.

This clonotype was counted only a few times. The rearrangement links TRBV25-1 to TRBJ1-6; D is perhaps TRBD1 (6 bases). The length of the CDR3 is 14 residues. The germline V and J ends were trimmed by 1 base and 10 bases, with 11 bases remaining between them. The germline V gene has CDR1 MGHDK and CDR2 SYGVNS. The CDR3 reads CASSEFGQRSPLHF. CDR3 DNA sequence: TGTGCCAGCAGTGAATTTGGACAGCGGTCACCCCTCCACTTT. The variable domain in full, with the rest retrieved from reference TRBV25-1 and TRBJ1-6, is EADIYQTPRYLVIGTGKKITLECSQTMGHDKMYWYQQDPGMELHLIHYSYGVNSTEKGDLSSESTVSRIRTEHFPLTLESARPSHTSQYLCASSEFGQRSPLHFGNGTRLTVT.

This clonotype has a handful of counts. This sequence joins TRBV4-3 and TRBJ2-1; D perhaps matches TRBD1 (6 bases). Germline V CDR1 and CDR2: LGHNA, YSLEER. V lost 3 bases and J 2 bases, leaving 14 bases between the germline ends. There are 16 residues in the CDR3. The CDR3 DNA sequence: TGCGCCAGCAGCCAGGCGCGTAGGGGGACCTACAATGAGCAGTTCTTC. Translation gives CASSQARRGTYNEQFF.

This clonotype was recorded a few times. The genes are TRBV9 and TRBJ2-5; D not certain. Trimming took 0 bases from V and 4 from J, leaving 7 bases between them. Per germline, CDR1 SGDLS and CDR2 YYNGEE. This CDR3 is 13 amino acids long. This chain's CDR3 is CASSVAWGETQYF. The CDR3 DNA follows: TGTGCCAGCAGCGTAGCCTGGGGAGAGACCCAGTACTTC.

This sequence joins TRBV6-1 and TRBJ1-4, with D hard to call. CDR3 length equals 14 residues. Germline V gene data show CDR1 as MNHNS and CDR2 as SASEGT. The V end lost 8 bases, the J end lost 6 bases, and 16 bases lay between the germline ends. In DNA, the CDR3 is TGTGCCAGCGGATCGAAGGGTGGAGATGAAAAACTGTTTTTT. Translating it yields CASGSKGGDEKLFF.

This clonotype was observed a few times. This chain joins TRBV14 and TRBJ2-1; 9 bases fit TRBD2. Trimming removed 5 bases from V and 4 bases from J; junction bases left unmatched: 6. The length of the CDR3 is 15 residues. CDR1 is SGHDN and CDR2 is FVKESK in the germline V gene. The CDR3 loop is CASSSSGAHYNEQFF. In DNA form, the CDR3 reads TGTGCCAGCAGCTCTAGCGGGGCCCATTACAATGAGCAGTTCTTC. The full variable domain, its missing parts supplied by reference TRBV14 and TRBJ2-1, is EAGVTQFPSHSVIEKGQTVTLRCDPISGHDNLYWYRRVMGKEIKFLLHFVKESKQDESGMPNNRFLAERTGGTYSTLKVQPAELEDSGVYFCASSSSGAHYNEQFFGPGTRLTVL.

This clonotype was recorded a few times. The CDR3 is CASSGVGRNEQFF. CDR3 nucleotides: TGTGCCAGCAGCGGGGTTGGGAGGAATGAGCAGTTCTTC. The chain recombines TRBV7-2 with TRBJ2-1, with a tentative D call TRBD2 (6 bases). V lost 5 bases, J lost 7 bases, and 12 bases lay in between. Germline V lookup: CDR1 SGHTA, CDR2 FQGNSA. This CDR3 region has 13 residues.

The J gene is TRBJ2-5, the V gene TRBV20-1; 9 positions agree with TRBD2. Germline values: CDR1 DFQATT, CDR2 SNEGSKA (reference sequence). V trimming: 3 bases; J trimming: 2 bases; junction bases outside the gene matches: 4. The CDR3 is 14 residues long. CDR3 sequence (DNA): TGCAGTGCTAGGACCGCGGGAGGGCAAGAGACCCAGTACTTC. Translation: CSARTAGGQETQYF.

This clonotype appeared a few times. The chain employs TRBV14 and TRBJ2-2, with TRBD1 matching 7 bases. V lost 4 bases, J lost 5 bases, and 7 bases stayed unmatched. The germline V gene encodes CDR1 SGHDN and CDR2 FVKESK. The CDR3 is 15 residues long. The CDR3 reads CASSPGQLRTGELFF. The CDR3 DNA sequence: TGTGCCAGCAGCCCGGGACAGCTGCGGACCGGGGAGCTGTTTTTT.

Many counts were recorded for this clonotype. This chain joins TRBV20-1 and TRBJ2-7; no clear D gene. Germline CDR1 reads DFQATT; CDR2 reads SNEGSKA (reference sequence). This CDR3 is 14 amino acids long. V was clipped by 1 base and J by 3 bases, with 13 bases between them. CDR3 coding DNA: TGCAGTGCTAGAGCACCCACTACTCTCTACGAGCAGTACTTC. Translating gives CSARAPTTLYEQYF.

There are a few counts of this clonotype. This rearrangement joins TRBV7-3 to TRBJ2-1; no clear D. This CDR3 spans 13 amino acids. The germline V gene encodes CDR1 SGHTA and CDR2 FQGTGA. Between the trimmed V and J ends, which lost 5 bases and 4 bases, there was a span of 9 bases. The CDR3 DNA reads TGTGCCAGCAGCCCCCTGGGATACAATGAGCAGTTCTTC. This encodes CASSPLGYNEQFF.

This clonotype appeared a few times. The V gene is TRBV12-5, the J gene TRBJ2-1; TRBD2 aligns across 9 bases. Germline CDR1 LGHNT, CDR2 FRNRAP. V lost 1 base, J lost 7 bases, and 11 bases stayed unmatched. The CDR3 totals 17 residues. The CDR3 protein is CASGLARGSGGLNEQFF. The CDR3 nucleotides read TGTGCTAGTGGTTTGGCGAGGGGTAGCGGGGGATTAAATGAGCAGTTCTTC.

The chain is built from TRBV5-1 and TRBJ2-5, with a weak D call TRBD1 (5 bases). Trimming cost V 0 bases and J 4 bases, with 13 bases left between them. This CDR3 region has 15 residues. CDR1 and CDR2 (germline): SGHRS, YFSETQ. The CDR3 here is CASSLGGKPIETQYF. The DNA of the CDR3 is TGCGCCAGCAGCTTGGGGGGCAAGCCTATAGAGACCCAGTACTTC.

This chain joins TRBV29-1 and TRBJ1-1; TRBD1 matches at 8 bases. The CDR3 runs 12 residues. V shed 6 bases, J shed 5 bases, and the junction held 5 bases outside the gene matches. Germline CDR1 and CDR2: SQVTM and ANQGSEA. This CDR3 is CSVGQVATEAFF. CDR3 DNA sequence: TGCAGCGTGGGACAGGTGGCAACTGAAGCTTTCTTT.

The chain uses TRBV7-9 and TRBJ1-1; 7 bases map to TRBD1. V dropped 5 bases and J dropped 2; count of bases not matched to a gene: 8. CDR1 is SEHNR and CDR2 is FQNEAQ in the germline V gene (reference sequence). The CDR3 runs to 15 residues. Here the CDR3 DNA reads TGTGCCAGCAGCGGAGGAGGGGGCTTTAACACTGAAGCTTTCTTT. Protein product: CASSGGGGFNTEAFF.

There are a few counts of this clonotype. The chain links TRBV12-3 or TRBV12-4 to TRBJ1-2, with TRBD1 as a possible D gene (6 bases). CDR3 length: 14 residues. V was shortened by 3 bases and J by 3 bases, with 11 bases between the two germline ends. CDR3 nucleotide sequence: TGTGCCAGCAGTTTGCGGGGGCGCGACTATGGCTACACCTTC. It translates to CASSLRGRDYGYTF.

This clonotype has a handful of counts. The CDR3 protein is CASSLTLYGYTF. CDR3 bases: TGTGCCAGTAGTCTTACACTCTATGGCTACACCTTC. This chain links TRBV19 with TRBJ1-2, with D unresolved. Germline V CDR1 and CDR2: LNHDA, SQIVND (reference sequence). The CDR3 consists of 12 residues. V dropped 5 bases and J dropped 4 bases, with 8 bases sitting between them.

The genes are TRBV25-1 and TRBJ2-7, with 8 bases lining up with TRBD2. There are 15 residues in the CDR3. Germline CDR1 MGHDK, CDR2 SYGVNS. J lost 5 bases, V lost 5 bases, and 11 bases had no gene match. CDR3 protein: CASSPRGGRTDEQYF. CDR3 in DNA: TGTGCCAGCAGTCCCCGGGGCGGGAGGACCGACGAGCAGTACTTC.

This clonotype was observed at least ten times. The chain uses TRBV10-3 and TRBJ1-6, with 7 positions matching TRBD1. Unmatched junction bases numbered 9, after V lost 6 bases and J lost 10 bases. The germline V gene encodes CDR1 ENHRY and CDR2 SYGVKD. The CDR3 runs 14 residues. CDR3 region: CAISQQGRESPLHF. In nucleotides, the CDR3 is TGTGCCATCAGCCAACAGGGGAGGGAGTCACCCCTCCACTTT.

The chain employs TRBV20-1 and TRBJ1-1; 10 bases fit TRBD1. The CDR3 loop spans 15 amino acids. J was trimmed by 4 bases and V by 3 bases; bases with no gene match: 8. The germline V gene encodes CDR1 DFQATT and CDR2 SNEGSKA (reference sequence). The CDR3 loop is CSARGRTGGSTEAFF. The CDR3 region has the DNA TGCAGTGCTAGGGGACGGACAGGGGGTAGCACTGAAGCTTTCTTT.

The rearrangement uses TRBV20-1 and TRBJ2-4, with TRBD2 matching over 9 bases. The ends lost 2 bases at V and 3 bases at J; junction bases unmatched: 14. Germline loops: CDR1 DFQATT, CDR2 SNEGSKA (reference sequence). The CDR3 is 18 residues long. The chain's CDR3 is CSARFRLAAREGKNIQYF. The CDR3 coding sequence is TGCAGTGCTAGATTCCGACTAGCGGCCAGGGAGGGCAAAAACATTCAGTACTTC.

The V call is TRBV6-1, the J call TRBJ1-5, with 7 nucleotides matching TRBD1. The junction had 9 bases not matched to a gene; V was cut back by 1 base and J by 6 bases. Per the germline V gene, CDR1 is MNHNS and CDR2 is SASEGT. The CDR3 is 16 amino acids. CDR3 region: CASSEEGGTRSQPQHF. The CDR3 bases are TGTGCCAGCAGTGAAGAAGGGGGCACGAGGAGTCAGCCCCAGCATTTT.

At least ten counts were recorded for this clonotype. CDR3 coding DNA: TGTGCCAGTGACAGGTCGGGGTCCTACGAGCAGTACTTC. It translates to CASDRSGSYEQYF. The rearrangement links TRBV28 to TRBJ2-7, with D maybe TRBD1 (6 bases). The V end was cut by 9 bases, the J end by 1 base, with 13 bases between. Germline V lookup: CDR1 MDHEN, CDR2 SYDVKM. This CDR3 spans 13 amino acids.